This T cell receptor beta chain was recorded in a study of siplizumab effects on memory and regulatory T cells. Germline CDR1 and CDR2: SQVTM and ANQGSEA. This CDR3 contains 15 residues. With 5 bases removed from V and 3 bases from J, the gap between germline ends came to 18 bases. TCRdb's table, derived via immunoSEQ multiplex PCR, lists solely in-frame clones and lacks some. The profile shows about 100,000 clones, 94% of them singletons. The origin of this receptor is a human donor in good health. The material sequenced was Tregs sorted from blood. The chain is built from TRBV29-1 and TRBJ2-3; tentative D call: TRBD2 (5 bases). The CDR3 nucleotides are TGCAGCGTTCTCGGGAATCGAGTTGTAACAGATACGCAGTATTTT. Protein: CSVLGNRVVTDTQYF.